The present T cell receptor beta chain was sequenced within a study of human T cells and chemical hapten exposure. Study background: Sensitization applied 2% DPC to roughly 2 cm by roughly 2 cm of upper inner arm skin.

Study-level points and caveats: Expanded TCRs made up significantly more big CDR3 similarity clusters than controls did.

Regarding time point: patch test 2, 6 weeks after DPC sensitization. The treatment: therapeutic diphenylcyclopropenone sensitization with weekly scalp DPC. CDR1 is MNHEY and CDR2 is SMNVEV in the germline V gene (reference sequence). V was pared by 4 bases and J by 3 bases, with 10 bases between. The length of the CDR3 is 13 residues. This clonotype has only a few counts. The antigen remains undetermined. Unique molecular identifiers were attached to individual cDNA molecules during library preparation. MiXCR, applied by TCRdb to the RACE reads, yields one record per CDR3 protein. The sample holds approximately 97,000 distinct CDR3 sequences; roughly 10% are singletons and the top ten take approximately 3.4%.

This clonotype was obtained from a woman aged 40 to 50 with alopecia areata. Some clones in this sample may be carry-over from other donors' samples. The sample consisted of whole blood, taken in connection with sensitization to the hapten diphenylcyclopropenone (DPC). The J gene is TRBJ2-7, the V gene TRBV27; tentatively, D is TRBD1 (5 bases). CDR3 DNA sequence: TGTGCCAGCAGTTACAACAGGCTCTACGAGCAGTACTTC. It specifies CASSYNRLYEQYF.